This entry is about one TCR beta chain. The antigen is not known. A 5'RACE template-switching step, the method used to make TCR cDNA, added a universal primer site and UMIs. MiXCR, run by TCRdb on the 5' RACE reads, gives a single entry per CDR3 protein. The repertoire includes some 500,000 distinct CDR3 sequences, about 14% of them detected once, and around 15% sits in the top ten. The record originates from a study of T cells after yellow fever vaccination. Study-level background: SMART-Seq v4 Ultra Low Input prepared libraries from low-cell fractions. Study-level points and caveats: Detected again after the booster were most primary-vaccination clones, at about 96% CD4 and approximately 87% CD8.

Germline lookup yields CDR1 SGHRS and CDR2 YFSETQ. V lost 6 bases, J lost 5 bases, and 14 bases lay in between. The CDR3 is 13 residues long. The chain joins TRBV5-1 to TRBJ2-5; maybe TRBD1 (6 bases). This sample comprised PBMCs, obtained on the day of the yellow fever booster vaccination. The clonotype originates from a man aged 30 to 39 who received the YFV17D yellow fever vaccine. CDR3 nucleotide sequence: TGCGCCAGCAAGGGGGTTGCAGGGGAGACCCAGTACTTC. Translated: CASKGVAGETQYF.